The present T cell receptor (beta chain) was sequenced within a study of cytomegalovirus exposure and HLA in healthy donors. The overall study: Clustering assigned approximately 79% of the approximately 400 genotyped donors to the Caucasian-associated ancestry cluster. Study-wide results and caveats: The study put 150 or so TCR beta chains on its list as cytomegalovirus-associated. Being productive about 90% or about 30% of the time was typical of most TCR beta V segments in an earlier analysis. Researchers reported in a later analysis that a missense DCLRE1C variant was tied to TCR beta V- and J-gene trimming.

This PCR relied on a set of 60 Vbeta primers and 13 Jbeta primers. Method: immunoSEQ multiplex PCR; TCRdb's copy keeps in-frame clones and lacks some. The table includes about 160,000 clones, under 75% detected once. The germline gives CDR1 SEHNR, CDR2 FQNEAQ (reference sequence). The CDR3 has 13 amino acids. As concerns this clone: The target antigen is unknown. A read error may account for a junction end that differs from germline.

The V call is TRBV7-9, the J call TRBJ1-5; possible D gene TRBD1, 5 bases. Sequencing was carried out using PBMCs. This TCR derives from a man aged 35 to 55 in good health and CMV-seropositive. The CDR3 DNA reads TGTTCCAGCAGCTTATTAGGGGATCAGCCCCAGCATTTT. Translation: CSSSLLGDQPQHF.